This is a list of T cell receptor beta chains from one sample in a study of cytomegalovirus exposure and HLA in healthy donors. Sequencing used immunoSEQ multiplex PCR; TCRdb keeps in-frame clones, though not all of them. The sample consists of around 150,000 clones, around three quarters of them appearing once. Sequencing used PBMCs. These receptor sequences come from a woman between 35 and 50 years old in good health and CMV-seronegative. CDR3s include the opening cysteine and the closing phenylalanine or tryptophan. Fields, in order: V gene, D gene, J gene, clone size, CDR3 protein, CDR3 DNA. A D gene is named only where the DNA matches it firmly. Where a row states a size, it is once, few, many or the class of an expanded clone; other rows omit it.

>TRBV6-5|NA|TRBJ2-1|NA
CASSTTRIHEQFF
TGTGCCAGCAGTACTACTAGGATACATGAGCAGTTCTTC
>TRBV14|NA|TRBJ1-2|NA
CASSQDRGTGYGYTF
TGTGCCAGCAGCCAAGATCGGGGGACGGGCTATGGCTACACCTTC
>TRBV27|NA|TRBJ2-3|NA
CASSFLGTDTQYF
TGTGCCAGCAGTTTTCTCGGCACAGATACGCAGTATTTT
>TRBV5-1|NA|TRBJ1-4|few
CASSSTTGDEKLFF
TGCGCCAGCAGCTCGACTACGGGAGATGAAAAACTGTTTTTT
>TRBV7-8|NA|TRBJ2-6|NA
CASSLPGSGANVLTF
TGTGCCAGCAGCCTTCCCGGGTCTGGGGCCAACGTCCTGACTTTC
>TRBV6-1|NA|TRBJ1-1|NA
CASTLSEGNTEAFF
TGTGCCAGCACTCTTAGCGAGGGGAACACTGAAGCTTTCTTT
>TRBV19|NA|TRBJ1-5|NA
CASNSRGSGQGNQPQHF
TGTGCCAGTAATTCTAGGGGGTCGGGGCAAGGCAATCAGCCCCAGCATTTT
>TRBV5-1|NA|TRBJ2-1|NA
CASSLEGSSYNEQFF
TGCGCCAGCAGCTTGGAAGGGAGCTCCTACAATGAGCAGTTCTTC
>TRBV4-2|TRBD2|TRBJ2-1|once
CASSQDSGGSSDEQFF
TGTGCCAGCAGCCAAGATTCTGGCGGGAGTAGCGATGAGCAGTTCTTC
>TRBV5-4|TRBD2|TRBJ2-3|NA
CASSLESGVDTQYF
TGTGCCAGCAGCTTGGAAAGCGGGGTCGATACGCAGTATTTT
>TRBV30|TRBD1|TRBJ1-1|NA
CAWRPGTGRTFF
TGTGCCTGGCGTCCGGGGACAGGGCGAACTTTCTTT
>TRBV29-1|NA|TRBJ1-2|NA
CSVLRGSYGYTF
TGCAGCGTCCTTCGGGGGAGCTATGGCTACACCTTC
>TRBV5-4|TRBD1|TRBJ2-1|NA
CASSSGQAINEQFF
TGTGCCAGCAGCTCGGGACAGGCGATCAATGAGCAGTTCTTC
>TRBV19|TRBD2|TRBJ2-7|NA
CASSILAGFGYEQYF
TGTGCCAGTAGTATCCTAGCGGGATTTGGTTACGAGCAGTACTTC
>TRBV28|NA|TRBJ2-2|NA
CASSLWQGTGELFF
TGTGCCAGCAGTTTATGGCAGGGCACCGGGGAGCTGTTTTTT
>TRBV27|NA|TRBJ2-3|once
CASSLFGTDTQYF
TGTGCCAGCAGTTTATTCGGGACAGATACGCAGTATTTT
>TRBV7-3|NA|TRBJ2-2|NA
CASSSGRGFNTGELFF
TGTGCCAGCAGCTCCGGGCGGGGCTTCAACACCGGGGAGCTGTTTTTT
>TRBV19|TRBD1|TRBJ1-1|NA
CASSIFGTANTEAFF
TGTGCCAGTAGTATATTCGGGACAGCGAACACTGAAGCTTTCTTT
>TRBV6-6|NA|TRBJ2-1|NA
CATNYNNEQFF
TGTGCCACGAATTACAACAATGAGCAGTTCTTC
>TRBV18|TRBD1|TRBJ2-7|few
CASSPQGQVSSYEQYF
TGTGCCAGCTCACCACAGGGACAGGTGAGCTCCTACGAGCAGTACTTC
>TRBV5-1|NA|TRBJ2-1|NA
CASSSGHPNEQFF
TGCGCCAGCAGTTCAGGACACCCCAATGAGCAGTTCTTC
>TRBV7-2|TRBD1|TRBJ1-1|NA
CASSSQGAEAFF
TGTGCCAGCAGCTCTCAGGGGGCCGAAGCTTTCTTT
>TRBV5-1|TRBD1|TRBJ2-5|once
CASSSPDRALETQYF
TGCGCCAGCAGCTCCCCGGACAGGGCTTTGGAGACCCAGTACTTC
>TRBV18|NA|TRBJ2-7|NA
CASSQSSGTYEQYF
TGTGCCAGCTCTCAAAGTTCGGGAACCTACGAGCAGTACTTC
>TRBV7-6|NA|TRBJ1-3|NA
CASSLDQGNTIYF
TGTGCCAGCAGCTTAGATCAGGGAAACACCATATATTTT
>TRBV9|NA|TRBJ2-3|NA
CASSVQPGGGTDTQYF
TGTGCCAGCAGCGTACAACCCGGGGGTGGCACAGATACGCAGTATTTT
>TRBV6-1|NA|TRBJ1-3|NA
CASSLGGFSGNTIYF
TGTGCCAGCAGTCTAGGAGGGTTCTCTGGAAACACCATATATTTT
>TRBV20-1|NA|TRBJ1-4|NA
CSARGETGLFF
TGCAGTGCTAGAGGGGAAACGGGGCTGTTTTTT
>TRBV5-6|TRBD1|TRBJ2-1|NA
CASSLGPPQGADNEQFF
TGTGCCAGCAGCTTGGGGCCCCCCCAGGGGGCGGACAATGAGCAGTTCTTC
>TRBV6-1|TRBD1|TRBJ1-1|NA
CASTSGTGSPEAFF
TGTGCCAGCACCTCCGGGACAGGGTCCCCTGAAGCTTTCTTT
>TRBV2|NA|TRBJ2-6|NA
CASTQAEAGANVLTF
TGTGCCAGCACACAGGCAGAAGCGGGGGCCAACGTCCTGACTTTC
>TRBV27|NA|TRBJ2-1|NA
CASSYRLYNEQFF
TGTGCCAGCAGTTATAGACTATACAATGAGCAGTTCTTC
>TRBV18|NA|TRBJ1-4|few
CASSLETSEKLFF
TGTGCCAGCTCCCTCGAGACAAGTGAAAAACTGTTTTTT
>TRBV5-1|NA|TRBJ2-7|NA
CASSPRGFRGEQYF
TGCGCCAGCAGCCCCCGGGGGTTTCGGGGCGAGCAGTACTTC
>TRBV9|NA|TRBJ2-1|once
CASSAAGMDFYNEQFF
TGTGCCAGCAGCGCGGCTGGAATGGACTTCTACAATGAGCAGTTCTTC
>TRBV6-6|NA|TRBJ1-1|many
CASISDSEAFF
TGTGCCAGCATCTCGGACAGTGAAGCTTTCTTT
>TRBV9|NA|TRBJ2-6|NA
CASSDRDSGANVLTF
TGTGCCAGCAGCGACAGGGACTCTGGGGCCAACGTCCTGACTTTC
>TRBV5-1|NA|TRBJ2-1|NA
CASSSGLSSSYNEQFF
TGCGCCAGCAGCTCGGGACTCTCGAGCTCCTACAATGAGCAGTTCTTC
>TRBV13|NA|TRBJ2-3|once
CASSLGLADGGTQYF
TGTGCCAGCAGCTTAGGCCTAGCCGACGGGGGTACGCAGTATTTT
>TRBV27|TRBD2|TRBJ2-7|NA
CASSSILAGGIRYEQYF
TGTGCCAGCAGTTCAATCCTAGCGGGGGGGATCAGGTACGAGCAGTACTTC
>TRBV27|NA|TRBJ2-7|NA
CASFSASYEQYF
TGTGCCAGTTTTAGCGCCTCCTACGAGCAGTACTTC
>TRBV9|TRBD2|TRBJ2-3|few
CASSQSGSIEDTQYF
TGTGCCAGCAGCCAGAGCGGGAGCATTGAAGATACGCAGTATTTT
>TRBV5-4|TRBD2|TRBJ2-1|NA
CASSSAAGLAVNNEQFF
TGTGCCAGCAGCTCTGCCGCGGGACTAGCGGTTAACAATGAGCAGTTCTTC
>TRBV9|NA|TRBJ2-1|NA
CASSPRLLRNEQFF
TGTGCCAGCAGCCCCCGACTCCTTCGGAATGAGCAGTTCTTC
>TRBV6-5|TRBD1|TRBJ1-1|NA
CASSYSIQGVTEAFF
TGTGCCAGCAGTTACTCGATACAGGGGGTAACTGAAGCTTTCTTT
>TRBV7-6|TRBD2|TRBJ2-3|NA
CASSLSLAVTDTQYF
TGTGCCAGCAGCTTATCTCTAGCGGTCACAGATACGCAGTATTTT
>TRBV28|TRBD1|TRBJ1-2|NA
CASSSRQGGNYGYTF
TGTGCCAGCAGTTCGAGACAGGGAGGAAACTATGGCTACACCTTC
>TRBV27|TRBD1|TRBJ2-7|NA
CASSLKGQGHYEQYF
TGTGCCAGCAGTTTAAAGGGACAGGGACACTACGAGCAGTACTTC
>TRBV28|NA|TRBJ1-1|NA
CASTRSGGRTEAFF
TGTGCCAGCACCAGGTCAGGAGGGCGGACTGAAGCTTTCTTT
>TRBV6-1|NA|TRBJ1-1|NA
CASHPDINTEAFF
TGTGCCAGCCACCCAGACATCAACACTGAAGCTTTCTTT
>TRBV9|NA|TRBJ2-5|NA
CASSVAQGETQYF
TGTGCCAGCAGCGTAGCACAGGGCGAGACCCAGTACTTC
>TRBV2|NA|TRBJ1-1|NA
CASIPPRGTAKNTEAFF
TGTGCCAGCATACCCCCTAGGGGCACGGCTAAGAACACTGAAGCTTTCTTT
>TRBV2|NA|TRBJ1-5|once
CASSGGLNQPQHF
TGTGCCAGCAGTGGAGGACTTAATCAGCCCCAGCATTTT
>TRBV25-1|TRBD1|TRBJ1-5|NA
CASSESGTGAGQPQHF
TGTGCCAGCAGTGAGTCCGGGACAGGGGCAGGTCAGCCCCAGCATTTT